Included here is one TCR beta chain sequence, with context. Its antigen is not identified. The data stem from a study of T cell responses to AZD1222 COVID-19 vaccine. Study-wide results and limits: Researchers report vaccine-associated CD4 TCRs spanning spike, with dominance at 160-218 and 743-854. Repertoire samples came only from after the peak T cell response.

Profiled with immunoSEQ multiplex PCR; TCRdb holds only in-frame clones, not every one. Among 90,000 to 120,000 clones, 89% were seen once, and the ten largest hold roughly 7%. V was shortened by 2 bases and J by 2 bases, with 9 bases between the two germline ends. Germline CDR1 and CDR2: MGHRA and YSYEKL. The CDR3 is made up of 15 amino acids. The input for sequencing was peripheral blood, taken on day 0 of AZD1222 vaccination. The clonotype was recovered from an adult in good health. The chain couples TRBV4-1 to TRBJ2-2; D gene unclear. CDR3 residues: CASSQPRTNTGELFF. CDR3 nucleotides: TGCGCCAGCAGCCAACCGAGAACAAACACCGGGGAGCTGTTTTTT.